This T cell receptor beta chain derives from a study of cytomegalovirus exposure and HLA in healthy donors. J gave up 9 bases and V 4 bases, and 6 bases lay outside the gene matches. Germline CDR1 and CDR2: SNHLY and FYNNEI. The CDR3 runs to 13 residues. The PCR employed 60 Vbeta primers together with 13 Jbeta primers. Assay: immunoSEQ multiplex PCR; the TCRdb copy retains only in-frame clones and omits some. The profile shows fewer than 250,000 clones, about 80% of them singletons. This clone has just a few counts. Sequencing was performed on PBMCs. V is TRBV2 and J is TRBJ2-1; 7 positions agree with TRBD2. The source of this sequence is a man aged 18 to 35 in good health and CMV-seronegative. The CDR3 here is CASSGRREGEQFF. The CDR3, as DNA: TGTGCCAGCAGTGGGCGGAGGGAGGGTGAGCAGTTCTTC.